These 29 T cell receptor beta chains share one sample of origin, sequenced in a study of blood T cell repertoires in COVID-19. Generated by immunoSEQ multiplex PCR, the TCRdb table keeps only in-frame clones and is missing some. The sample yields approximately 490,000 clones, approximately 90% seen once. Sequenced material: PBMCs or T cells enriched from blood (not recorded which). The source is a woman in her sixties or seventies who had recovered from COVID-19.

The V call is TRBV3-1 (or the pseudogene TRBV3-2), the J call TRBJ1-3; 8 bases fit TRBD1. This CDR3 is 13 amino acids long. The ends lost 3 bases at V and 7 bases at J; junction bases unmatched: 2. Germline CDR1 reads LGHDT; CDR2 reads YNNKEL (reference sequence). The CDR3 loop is CASSQGQENTIYF. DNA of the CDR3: TGTGCCAGCAGCCAGGGACAGGAGAACACCATATATTTT.

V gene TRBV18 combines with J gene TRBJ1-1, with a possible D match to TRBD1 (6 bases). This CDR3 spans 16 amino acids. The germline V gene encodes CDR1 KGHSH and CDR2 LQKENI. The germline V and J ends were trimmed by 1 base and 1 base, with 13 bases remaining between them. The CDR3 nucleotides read TGTGCCAGCTCACCACAGTCAGGGGAAGGGAACACTGAAGCTTTCTTT. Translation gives CASSPQSGEGNTEAFF.

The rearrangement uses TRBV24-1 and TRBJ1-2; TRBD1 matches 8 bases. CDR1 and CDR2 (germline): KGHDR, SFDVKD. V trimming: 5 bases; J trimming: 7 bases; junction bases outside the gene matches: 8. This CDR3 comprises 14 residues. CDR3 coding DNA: TGTGCCACCAGTGGTGGACAGGGCGATCGTGGCTACACCTTC. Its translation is CATSGGQGDRGYTF.

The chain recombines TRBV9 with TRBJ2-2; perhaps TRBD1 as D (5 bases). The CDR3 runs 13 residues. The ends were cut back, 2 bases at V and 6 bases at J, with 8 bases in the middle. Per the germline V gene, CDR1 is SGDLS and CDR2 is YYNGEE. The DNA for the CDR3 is TGTGCCAGCAGCGTTAGGGGATCCGGGGAGCTGTTTTTT. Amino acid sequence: CASSVRGSGELFF.

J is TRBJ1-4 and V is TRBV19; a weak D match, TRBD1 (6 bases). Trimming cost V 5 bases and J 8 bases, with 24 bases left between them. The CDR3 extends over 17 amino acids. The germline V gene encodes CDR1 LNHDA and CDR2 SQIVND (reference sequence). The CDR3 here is CASSSPLKGQPREKLFF. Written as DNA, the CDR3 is TGTGCCAGTAGTTCCCCACTTAAAGGACAGCCAAGGGAAAAACTGTTTTTT.

For the CDR3, the DNA is TGTGCCAGCAGTGAGACAGCCTATGGCTACACCTTC. Its translation: CASSETAYGYTF. The V call is TRBV6-1, the J call TRBJ1-2, with TRBD1 as a possible D gene (5 bases). CDR3 size: 12 residues. CDR1 is MNHNS, CDR2 SASEGT, per germline. V was clipped by 3 bases and J by 4 bases, with 6 bases between them.

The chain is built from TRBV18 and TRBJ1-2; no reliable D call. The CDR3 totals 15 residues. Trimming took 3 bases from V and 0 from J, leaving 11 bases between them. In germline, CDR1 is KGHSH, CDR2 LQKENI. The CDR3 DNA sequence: TGTGCCAGCTCACCCGGGAGTCAGACTAACTATGGCTACACCTTC. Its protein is CASSPGSQTNYGYTF.

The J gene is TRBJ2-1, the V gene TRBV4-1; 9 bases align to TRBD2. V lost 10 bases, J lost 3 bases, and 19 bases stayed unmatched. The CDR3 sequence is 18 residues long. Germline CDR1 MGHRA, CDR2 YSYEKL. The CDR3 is CATSRGTSPLLGYNEQFF. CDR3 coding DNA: TGCGCCACCTCGAGAGGGACTAGCCCTCTTCTCGGCTACAATGAGCAGTTCTTC.

The CDR3 is CAISDGSGGRLAQFF. CDR3 DNA: TGTGCCATCAGTGATGGTAGCGGGGGCCGCCTGGCGCAGTTCTTC. The rearrangement joins TRBV10-3 to TRBJ2-1; 9 bases are a match to TRBD2. CDR3 length: 15 residues. V dropped 3 bases and J dropped 12; count of bases not matched to a gene: 12. Germline V gives CDR1 ENHRY, CDR2 SYGVKD.

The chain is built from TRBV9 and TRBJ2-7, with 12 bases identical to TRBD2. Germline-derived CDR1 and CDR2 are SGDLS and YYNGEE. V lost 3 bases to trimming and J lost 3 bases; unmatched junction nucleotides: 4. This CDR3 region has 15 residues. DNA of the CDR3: TGTGCCAGCAGCGCCGCGGGACTAGCGGGCTACGAGCAGTACTTC. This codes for CASSAAGLAGYEQYF.

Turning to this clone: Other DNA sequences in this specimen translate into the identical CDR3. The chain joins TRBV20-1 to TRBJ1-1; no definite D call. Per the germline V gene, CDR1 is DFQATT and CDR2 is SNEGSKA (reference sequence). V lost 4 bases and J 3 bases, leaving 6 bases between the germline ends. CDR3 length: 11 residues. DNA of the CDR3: TGCAGTGCTACCGGGGACACTGAAGCTTTCTTT. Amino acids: CSATGDTEAFF.

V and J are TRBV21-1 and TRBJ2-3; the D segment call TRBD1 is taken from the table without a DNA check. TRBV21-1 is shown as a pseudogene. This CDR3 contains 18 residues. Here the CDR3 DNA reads TGTGCCAGCAGCTACCGATTCGACAGGGGTAGGTCCACAGATACGCAGTATTTT. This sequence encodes CASSYRFDRGRSTDTQYF.

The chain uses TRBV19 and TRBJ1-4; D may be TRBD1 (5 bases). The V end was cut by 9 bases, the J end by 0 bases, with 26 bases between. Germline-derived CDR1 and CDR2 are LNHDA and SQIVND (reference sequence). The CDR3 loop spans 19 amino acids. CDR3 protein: CARTSPTAELPATNEKLFF. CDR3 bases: TGTGCCAGAACGTCGCCGACAGCTGAATTACCAGCAACTAATGAAAAACTGTTTTTT.

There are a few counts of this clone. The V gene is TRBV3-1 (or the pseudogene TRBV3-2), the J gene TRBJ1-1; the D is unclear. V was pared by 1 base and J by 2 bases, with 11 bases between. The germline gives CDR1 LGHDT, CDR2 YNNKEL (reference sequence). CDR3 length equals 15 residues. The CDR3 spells CASSQGVRPNTEAFF. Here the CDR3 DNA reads TGTGCCAGCAGCCAAGGAGTCCGCCCCAACACTGAAGCTTTCTTT.

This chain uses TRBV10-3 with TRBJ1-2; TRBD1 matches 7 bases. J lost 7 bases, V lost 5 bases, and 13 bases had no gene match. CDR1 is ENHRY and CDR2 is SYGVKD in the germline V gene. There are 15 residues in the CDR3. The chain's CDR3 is CAISPETGRYSGYTF. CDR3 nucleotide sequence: TGTGCCATCAGTCCTGAGACAGGGAGATACTCTGGCTACACCTTC.

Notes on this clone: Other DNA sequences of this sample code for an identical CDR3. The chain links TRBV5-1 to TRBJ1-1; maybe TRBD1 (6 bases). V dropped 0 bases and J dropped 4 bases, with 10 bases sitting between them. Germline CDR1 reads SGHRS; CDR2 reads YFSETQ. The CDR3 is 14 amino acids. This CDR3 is CASSLGQGTTEAFF. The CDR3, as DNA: TGCGCCAGCAGCTTGGGTCAGGGGACCACTGAAGCTTTCTTT.

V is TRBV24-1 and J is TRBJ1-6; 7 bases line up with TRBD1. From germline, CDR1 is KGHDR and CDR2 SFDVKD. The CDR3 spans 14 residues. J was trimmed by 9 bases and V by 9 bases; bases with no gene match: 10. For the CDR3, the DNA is TGTGCCACCGACATACAGGGGAAGTGTTCACCCCTCCACTTT. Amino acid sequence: CATDIQGKCSPLHF.

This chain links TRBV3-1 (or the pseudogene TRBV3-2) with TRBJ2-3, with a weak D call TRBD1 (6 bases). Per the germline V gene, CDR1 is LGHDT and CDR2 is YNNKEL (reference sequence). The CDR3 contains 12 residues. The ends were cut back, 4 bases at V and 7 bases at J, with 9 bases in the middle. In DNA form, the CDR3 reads TGTGCCAGCAGCCCCACAGGGTATACGCAGTATTTT. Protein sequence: CASSPTGYTQYF.

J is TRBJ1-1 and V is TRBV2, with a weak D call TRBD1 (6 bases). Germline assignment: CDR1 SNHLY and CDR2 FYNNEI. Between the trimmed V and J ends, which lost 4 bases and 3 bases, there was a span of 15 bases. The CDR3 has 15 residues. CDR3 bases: TGTGCCAGCAGTGTCAGGGGTGATGGGTACACTGAAGCTTTCTTT. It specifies CASSVRGDGYTEAFF.

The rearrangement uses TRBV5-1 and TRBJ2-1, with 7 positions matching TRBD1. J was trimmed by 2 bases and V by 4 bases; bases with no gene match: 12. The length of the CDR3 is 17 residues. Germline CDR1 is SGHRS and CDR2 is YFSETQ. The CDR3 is CASSQRPGQQTYNEQFF. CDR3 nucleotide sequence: TGCGCCAGCAGCCAACGGCCGGGACAGCAAACCTACAATGAGCAGTTCTTC.

CDR3 DNA sequence: TGTGCCAGCAGTAGGGGACAGGGGATATTGAACACTGAAGCTTTCTTT. Translated: CASSRGQGILNTEAFF. The chain links TRBV11-2 to TRBJ1-1; 10 bases align to TRBD1. The V gene end was trimmed by 6 bases and the J gene end by 0 bases; junction bases not matched to a gene: 7. The V gene's germline CDR1 is SGHAT and CDR2 FQNNGV. CDR3 size: 16 residues.

CDR3 sequence reads: CASSQASPRGNEQFF. The CDR3 DNA is TGTGCCAGCAGCCAAGCTAGTCCGAGAGGGAATGAGCAGTTCTTC. This chain links TRBV3-1 (or the pseudogene TRBV3-2) with TRBJ2-1, with D maybe TRBD2 (5 bases). This CDR3 spans 15 amino acids. The V end lost 1 base, the J end lost 7 bases, and 14 bases lay between the germline ends. Germline V gene data show CDR1 as LGHDT and CDR2 as YNNKEL (reference sequence).

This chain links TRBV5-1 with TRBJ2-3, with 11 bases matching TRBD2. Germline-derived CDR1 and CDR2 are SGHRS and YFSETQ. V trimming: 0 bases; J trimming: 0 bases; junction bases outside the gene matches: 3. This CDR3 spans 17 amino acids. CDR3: CASSLVASGGSTDTQYF. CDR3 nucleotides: TGCGCCAGCAGCTTGGTCGCTAGCGGGGGGAGCACAGATACGCAGTATTTT.

For the CDR3, the DNA is TGTGCCACCAGCAGAGACCCGGGACTTGGATTCGCCGGGGAGCTGTTTTTT. It is translated as CATSRDPGLGFAGELFF. The chain has TRBV15 and TRBJ2-2; possibly TRBD2 for D (6 bases). Per the germline V gene, CDR1 is LNHNV and CDR2 is YYDKDF (reference sequence). The CDR3 length is 17 residues. V shed 0 bases and J shed 6 bases, with 17 bases lying between them.

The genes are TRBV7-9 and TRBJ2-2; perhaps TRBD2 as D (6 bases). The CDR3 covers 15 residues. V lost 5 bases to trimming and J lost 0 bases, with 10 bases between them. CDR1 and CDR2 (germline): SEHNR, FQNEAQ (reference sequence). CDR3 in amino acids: CASSPGTANTGELFF. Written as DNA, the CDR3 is TGTGCCAGCAGCCCCGGGACTGCGAACACCGGGGAGCTGTTTTTT.

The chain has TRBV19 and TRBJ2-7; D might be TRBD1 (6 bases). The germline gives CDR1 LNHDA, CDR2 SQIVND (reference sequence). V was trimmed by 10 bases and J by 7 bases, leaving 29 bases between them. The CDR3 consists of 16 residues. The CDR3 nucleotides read TGTGCCATCCTTTTAACGAGGGGGACCCCTTTATCAGAGCAGTACGTC. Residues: CAILLTRGTPLSEQYV.

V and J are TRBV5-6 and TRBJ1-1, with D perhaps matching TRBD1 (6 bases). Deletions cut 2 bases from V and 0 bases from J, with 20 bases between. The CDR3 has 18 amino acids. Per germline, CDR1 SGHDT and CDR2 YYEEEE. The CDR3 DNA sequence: TGTGCCAGCAGCTTTTCGGGAAATTTGGCAGGGGTGAACACTGAAGCTTTCTTT. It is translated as CASSFSGNLAGVNTEAFF. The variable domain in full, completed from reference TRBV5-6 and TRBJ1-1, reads DAGVTQSPTHLIKTRGQQVTLRCSPKSGHDTVSWYQQALGQGPQFIFQYYEEEERQRGNFPDRFSGHQFPNYSSELNVNALLLGDSALYLCASSFSGNLAGVNTEAFFGQGTRLTVV.

CDR3 bases: TGTGCCAGCAGCCATAGCGGGGGGGACCAAGAGACCCAGTACTTC. Protein product: CASSHSGGDQETQYF. This chain connects TRBV7-8 to TRBJ2-5; 11 positions match TRBD2. CDR3 length equals 15 residues. The germline CDR1 and CDR2 sequences are SGHVS and FQNEAQ. V shed 5 bases and J 0 bases; nucleotides not matched to a gene: 2.

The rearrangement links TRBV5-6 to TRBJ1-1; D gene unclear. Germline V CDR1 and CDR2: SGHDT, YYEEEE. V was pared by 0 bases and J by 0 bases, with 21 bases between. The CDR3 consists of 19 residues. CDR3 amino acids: CASSLGIAGPGPLNTEAFF. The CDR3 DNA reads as TGTGCCAGCAGCTTGGGAATTGCGGGCCCCGGACCCCTGAACACTGAAGCTTTCTTT.